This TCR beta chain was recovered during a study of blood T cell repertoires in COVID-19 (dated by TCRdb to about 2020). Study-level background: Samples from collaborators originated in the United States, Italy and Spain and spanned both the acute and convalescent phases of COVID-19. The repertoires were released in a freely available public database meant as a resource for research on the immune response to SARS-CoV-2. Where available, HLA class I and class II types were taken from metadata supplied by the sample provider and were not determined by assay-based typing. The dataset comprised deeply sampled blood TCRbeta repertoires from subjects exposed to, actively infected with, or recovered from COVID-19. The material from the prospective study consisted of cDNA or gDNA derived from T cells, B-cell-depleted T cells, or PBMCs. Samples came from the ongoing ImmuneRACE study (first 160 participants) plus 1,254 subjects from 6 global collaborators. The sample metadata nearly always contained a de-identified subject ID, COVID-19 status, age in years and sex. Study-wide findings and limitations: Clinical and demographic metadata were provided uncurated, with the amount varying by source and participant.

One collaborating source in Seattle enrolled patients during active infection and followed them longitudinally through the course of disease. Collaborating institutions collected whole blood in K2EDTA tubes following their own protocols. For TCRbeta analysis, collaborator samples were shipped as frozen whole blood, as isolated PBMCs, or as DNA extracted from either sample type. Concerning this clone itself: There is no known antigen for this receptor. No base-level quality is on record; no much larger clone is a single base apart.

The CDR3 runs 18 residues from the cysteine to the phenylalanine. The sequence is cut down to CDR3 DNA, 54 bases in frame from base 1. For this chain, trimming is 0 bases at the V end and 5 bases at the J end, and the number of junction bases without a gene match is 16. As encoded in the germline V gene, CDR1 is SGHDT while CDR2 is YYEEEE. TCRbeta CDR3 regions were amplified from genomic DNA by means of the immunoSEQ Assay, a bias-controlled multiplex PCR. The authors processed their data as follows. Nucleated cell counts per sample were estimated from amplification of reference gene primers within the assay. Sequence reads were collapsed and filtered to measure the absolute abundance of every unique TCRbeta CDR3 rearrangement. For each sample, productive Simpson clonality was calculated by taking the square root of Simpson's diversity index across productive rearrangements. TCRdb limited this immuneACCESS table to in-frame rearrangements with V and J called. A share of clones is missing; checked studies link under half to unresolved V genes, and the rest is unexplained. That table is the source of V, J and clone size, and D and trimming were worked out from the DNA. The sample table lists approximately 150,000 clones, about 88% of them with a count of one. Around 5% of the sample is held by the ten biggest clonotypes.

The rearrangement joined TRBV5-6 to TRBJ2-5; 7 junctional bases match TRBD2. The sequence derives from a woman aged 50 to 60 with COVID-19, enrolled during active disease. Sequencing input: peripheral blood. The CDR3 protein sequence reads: CASSLEGSGRLLLETQYF. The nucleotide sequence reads TGTGCCAGCAGCTTGGAGGGTAGCGGGCGGCTCCTTTTGGAGACCCAGTACTTC.